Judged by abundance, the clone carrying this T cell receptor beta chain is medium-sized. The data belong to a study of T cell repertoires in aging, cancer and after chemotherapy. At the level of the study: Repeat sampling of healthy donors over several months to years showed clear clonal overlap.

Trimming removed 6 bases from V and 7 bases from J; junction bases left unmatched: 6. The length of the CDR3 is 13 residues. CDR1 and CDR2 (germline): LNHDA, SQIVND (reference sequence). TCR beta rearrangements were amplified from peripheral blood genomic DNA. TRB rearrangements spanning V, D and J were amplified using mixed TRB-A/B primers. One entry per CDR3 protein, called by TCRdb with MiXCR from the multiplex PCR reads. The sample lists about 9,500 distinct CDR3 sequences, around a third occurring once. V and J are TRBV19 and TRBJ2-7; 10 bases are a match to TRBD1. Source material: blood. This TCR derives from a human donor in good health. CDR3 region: CASRGTGAREQYV. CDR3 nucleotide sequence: TGTGCCAGTAGGGGGACAGGGGCGCGAGAGCAGTACGTC.